This TCR beta chain comes out of a study of T cell changes during pregnancy in multiple sclerosis. The assay was immunoSEQ multiplex PCR, and TCRdb's table has in-frame clones only and misses some. The sample has tens of thousands of clones; 91% are singletons. The germline V and J ends were trimmed by 4 bases and 3 bases, with 10 bases remaining between them. Germline CDR1 SGHTS, CDR2 YDEGEE. This CDR3 region has 13 residues. The source is a female donor in good health, enrolled as a control in a pregnancy study. The specimen comprised CD4+ T cells from peripheral blood mononuclear cells, sampled in the third trimester of pregnancy. The rearrangement joins TRBV5-8 to TRBJ1-2; D not resolved. In DNA, the CDR3 is TGTGCCAGCAGCCCAACTATGGACTATGGCTACACCTTC. It is translated as CASSPTMDYGYTF. The full variable domain, its missing parts supplied by reference TRBV5-8 and TRBJ1-2, is EAGVTQSPTHLIKTRGQQATLRCSPISGHTSVYWYQQALGLGLQFLLWYDEGEERNRGNFPPRFSGRQFPNYSSELNVNALELEDSALYLCASSPTMDYGYTFGSGTRLTVV.